The rows below give T cell receptor beta chains drawn from one sample of a study of T cell changes during pregnancy in multiple sclerosis. TCRdb's table, derived via immunoSEQ multiplex PCR, lists solely in-frame clones and lacks some. Of some 60,000 clones in the sample, 90% were seen once. The specimen comprised peripheral blood, sampled in the first trimester of pregnancy. The receptor set was obtained from a female donor in good health, enrolled as a control in a pregnancy study. The CDR3 runs from the conserved cysteine through the conserved F or W. Fields, in order: clone size, V gene, J gene, D gene, CDR3 DNA, CDR3 protein. A D gene is named only where the DNA matches it firmly. A clone size is listed for some rows: how often the clone was seen (once, few, many), or a class if it is expanded.

>NA|TRBV7-9|TRBJ2-5|NA
TGTGCCAGCAGGGGGGCCTTTAAAGAGACCCAGTACTTC
CASRGAFKETQYF
>NA|TRBV18|TRBJ1-5|NA
TGTGCCAGCTCACCACTCCCAGGGAATCAGCCCCAGCATTTT
CASSPLPGNQPQHF
>NA|TRBV5-1|TRBJ2-1|TRBD2
TGCGCCAGCAGCCCGATGACTAGCGGGAGGGCCGGAAATGAGCAGTTCTTC
CASSPMTSGRAGNEQFF
>NA|TRBV9|TRBJ1-1|NA
TGTGCCAGCAGCGTAGGTCCAGAAATGAACACTGAAGCTTTCTTT
CASSVGPEMNTEAFF
>few|TRBV4-1|TRBJ1-5|TRBD1
TGCGCCAGCAGCCCGTCAGGACAGGGTAGCAATCAGCCCCAGCATTTT
CASSPSGQGSNQPQHF
>NA|TRBV28|TRBJ1-2|TRBD1
TGTGCCGCTTTACAGGGGCGTGGTGGCTACACCTTC
CAALQGRGGYTF
>NA|TRBV25-1|TRBJ2-6|TRBD1
TGTGCCAGCAGCCGGGACAGGGGCTTTGCTGGGGCCAACGTCCTGACTTTC
CASSRDRGFAGANVLTF
>NA|TRBV5-1|TRBJ2-1|NA
TGCGCCAGTGATACAGGGTCGTACAGGTCCTACAATGAGCAGTTCTTC
CASDTGSYRSYNEQFF
>few|TRBV6-1|TRBJ1-5|TRBD1
TGTGCCAGCATTCAGGGGGTCGGCAATCAGCCCCAGCATTTT
CASIQGVGNQPQHF
>NA|TRBV2|TRBJ2-3|NA
TGTGCCAGCAGTGAAGCTCCCGGGGATACGCAGTATTTT
CASSEAPGDTQYF
>NA|TRBV4-1|TRBJ1-1|TRBD1
TGCGCCAGCAGCCCCCCGGACAGGGGGGTCACTGAAGCTTTCTTT
CASSPPDRGVTEAFF
>NA|TRBV15|TRBJ1-4|NA
TGTGCCACCAGCAGAGATCGAGCCGCAACTAATGAAAAACTGTTTTTT
CATSRDRAATNEKLFF
>NA|TRBV10-3|TRBJ2-7|NA
TGTGCCACCACGACAGGGAGGACCGAGCAGTACTTC
CATTTGRTEQYF
>few|TRBV6-5|TRBJ1-1|TRBD1
TGTGCCAGCAGGCGACAGGGTCTCACTGAAGCTTTCTTT
CASRRQGLTEAFF
>NA|TRBV7-8|TRBJ1-1|NA
TGTGCCAGCAGCTACGGGGGGGGTGGTAATTTAGTCACTGAAGCTTTCTTT
CASSYGGGGNLVTEAFF
>NA|TRBV5-1|TRBJ2-3|NA
TGCGCCAGCAGCTTGGTAGCTCTTACCACAGATACGCAGTATTTT
CASSLVALTTDTQYF
>NA|TRBV19|TRBJ2-1|NA
TGTGCCACCCAGTACCCCCCCTACAATGAGCAGTTCTTC
CATQYPPYNEQFF
>NA|TRBV9|TRBJ2-2|TRBD2
TGTGCCAGCAGCCCCGGAGTAGCGGGACTCACCGGGGAGCTGTTTTTT
CASSPGVAGLTGELFF
>once|TRBV4-1|TRBJ2-1|TRBD2
TGCGCCAGCAGCCAAGTTCAGGCCGAACGCGGGGGGCAGTTCTTC
CASSQVQAERGGQFF
>NA|TRBV15|TRBJ2-7|NA
TGTGCCACCAGCACCCGAATCGGGGTCGAGCAGTACTTC
CATSTRIGVEQYF
>NA|TRBV28|TRBJ2-7|TRBD1
TGTGCCAGCAGTTCAGGGACAGCCTCCGACTACGAGCAGTACTTC
CASSSGTASDYEQYF
>NA|TRBV5-1|TRBJ2-3|NA
TGCGCCAGCAGCATCACTAGCCCAGATACGCAGTATTTT
CASSITSPDTQYF
>NA|TRBV5-6|TRBJ2-1|TRBD2
TGTGCCAGCAGCTTACTCGGGACTAGTGCCAATGAGCAGTTCTTC
CASSLLGTSANEQFF
>NA|TRBV19|TRBJ1-2|NA
TGTGCCAGTAGTATAGCGTGGACGGGAGCTAACTATGGCTACACCTTC
CASSIAWTGANYGYTF
>NA|TRBV5-5|TRBJ1-1|NA
TGTGCCAGCAGCTCTCCAGGGAACACTGAAGCTTTCTTT
CASSSPGNTEAFF